The rows below give T cell receptor beta chains drawn from one sample of a study of technical replicates of blood from four donors. Repertoires were generated with immunoSEQ multiplex PCR, while TCRdb's copy carries only in-frame clones and drops some. This sample has about 75,000 clones, with 95% to 98% found just once. The sequencing sample was made of T cells isolated from PBMCs. The receptor source for this set is a human donor in good health. Both conserved end residues are part of each CDR3. Fields, in order: D gene, clone size, V gene, J gene, CDR3 protein, CDR3 DNA. D genes are given only for firm matches. Clone size is shown for a subset of rows, as once, few, many or a class of expanded clone.

TRBD2	.	TRBV10-3	TRBJ2-3	CAISVGLAGGSTDTQYF	TGTGCCATCAGCGTTGGACTAGCGGGGGGTTCCACAGATACGCAGTATTTT
.	.	TRBV19	TRBJ2-7	CASSMETDYEQYF	TGTGCCAGTAGTATGGAGACCGACTACGAGCAGTACTTC
.	.	TRBV27	TRBJ2-2	CASSRPGGGPNGELFF	TGTGCCAGCAGCCGTCCCGGCGGAGGGCCAAACGGGGAGCTGTTTTTT
TRBD2	once	TRBV5-4	TRBJ2-4	CASSPETSGWDIQYF	TGTGCCAGCAGTCCGGAGACTAGCGGGTGGGACATTCAGTACTTC
.	few	TRBV7-2	TRBJ1-3	CASSLEAARNTIYF	TGTGCCAGCAGCTTAGAAGCAGCGCGGAACACCATATATTTT
TRBD1	.	TRBV19	TRBJ1-5	CASTTTGGDQPQHF	TGTGCCAGTACCACCACAGGGGGGGATCAGCCCCAGCATTTT
.	.	TRBV9	TRBJ2-5	CASSLGGGQGQETQYF	TGTGCCAGCAGCCTAGGAGGTGGGCAGGGACAAGAGACCCAGTACTTC
TRBD2	once	TRBV5-5	TRBJ2-3	CASSRRLADTDTQYF	TGTGCCAGCAGCCGAAGACTAGCCGACACAGATACGCAGTATTTT
TRBD1	once	TRBV11-2	TRBJ2-7	CASRPGTGSYEQYF	TGTGCCAGCAGGCCCGGGACAGGCTCCTACGAGCAGTACTTC
TRBD1	.	TRBV4-2	TRBJ1-1	CASSRDRVNTEAFF	TGTGCCAGCAGCCGGGACAGAGTGAACACTGAAGCTTTCTTT
.	.	TRBV10-3	TRBJ1-3	CAIAAGGRNTIYF	TGTGCCATCGCAGCAGGAGGCAGAAACACCATATATTTT
.	.	TRBV7-2	TRBJ2-2	CASSLAGVDTGELFF	TGTGCCAGCAGCTTAGCGGGAGTAGACACCGGGGAGCTGTTTTTT
.	.	TRBV7-2	TRBJ2-3	CASSLGGRSSTDTQYF	TGTGCCAGCAGCTTAGGAGGGCGGTCTAGCACAGATACGCAGTATTTT
TRBD2	.	TRBV23-1	TRBJ2-3	CASSRRGCGRNGDTQYF	TGCGCCAGCAGTCGTAGAGGCTGCGGGAGAAATGGAGATACGCAGTATTTT
TRBD1	.	TRBV6-6	TRBJ2-1	CASSWDRGDNEQFF	TGTGCCAGCAGCTGGGACAGGGGGGACAATGAGCAGTTCTTC
TRBD1	.	TRBV29-1	TRBJ1-5	CSAASDRGVSQPQHF	TGCAGCGCGGCATCGGACAGGGGAGTAAGCCAGCCCCAGCATTTT
.	.	TRBV4-1	TRBJ1-1	CASSQDPRSGTEAFF	TGCGCCAGCAGCCAAGATCCAAGATCGGGGACTGAAGCTTTCTTT
TRBD2	.	TRBV4-3	TRBJ2-2	CASSQDPSGRITGELFF	TGCGCCAGCAGCCAAGATCCCAGCGGGAGGATCACCGGGGAGCTGTTTTTT
TRBD2	once	TRBV7-9	TRBJ2-7	CASSLYDSGSPYEQYF	TGTGCCAGCAGCTTATACGATAGCGGGAGCCCCTACGAGCAGTACTTC
TRBD2	.	TRBV13	TRBJ2-7	CASSQTRFSGASYEQYF	TGTGCCAGCAGCCAGACAAGATTTAGCGGGGCCTCCTACGAGCAGTACTTC
.	.	TRBV27	TRBJ1-4	CASRLAGDPEKLFF	TGTGCCAGCAGGTTGGCAGGGGACCCTGAAAAACTGTTTTTT
TRBD2	.	TRBV7-9	TRBJ2-5	CASSNPGGPQETQYF	TGTGCCAGCAGCAACCCGGGAGGGCCACAAGAGACCCAGTACTTC
TRBD1	.	TRBV30	TRBJ1-2	CAWSGPTGKAAF	TGTGCCTGGAGTGGTCCGACAGGGAAGGCGGCCTTC
.	once	TRBV6-1	TRBJ2-7	CAVRTVGYEQYF	TGTGCCGTTAGGACAGTGGGCTACGAGCAGTACTTC
.	.	TRBV10-1	TRBJ1-1	CASSEWQGGAEAFF	TGCGCCAGCAGTGAGTGGCAGGGAGGCGCTGAAGCTTTCTTT
TRBD1	.	TRBV6-1	TRBJ2-7	CASRAGTDIAYEQYF	TGTGCCAGCAGGGCCGGGACAGATATCGCCTACGAGCAGTACTTC
.	.	TRBV5-1	TRBJ1-3	CASSLEETGYSGNTIYF	TGCGCCAGCAGCCTCGAGGAAACAGGCTACTCTGGAAACACCATATATTTT
TRBD2	.	TRBV5-8	TRBJ2-3	CASGLAGVFQLTDTQYF	TGTGCCAGCGGACTAGCGGGAGTCTTCCAGTTAACAGATACGCAGTATTTT
TRBD1	.	TRBV5-6	TRBJ2-1	CASSWDRDLYNEQFF	TGTGCCAGCAGCTGGGACAGGGACCTATACAATGAGCAGTTCTTC
TRBD2	.	TRBV5-5	TRBJ2-2	CASSLRLAEYTGELFF	TGTGCCAGCAGCTTGAGACTAGCGGAATACACCGGGGAGCTGTTTTTT
TRBD1	.	TRBV6-5	TRBJ1-4	CASSPPGQKNEKLFF	TGTGCCAGCAGTCCTCCGGGACAGAAAAATGAAAAACTGTTTTTT
TRBD1	.	TRBV28	TRBJ1-3	CASSPVDYRGTGNTIYF	TGTGCCAGCAGTCCCGTAGATTACAGGGGCACTGGAAACACCATATATTTT
TRBD1	.	TRBV7-9	TRBJ1-2	CASSHGTGAYGYTF	TGTGCCAGCAGCCACGGGACAGGCGCTTATGGCTACACCTTC
TRBD2	.	TRBV2	TRBJ2-7	CASSRWTSAYEQYF	TGTGCCAGCAGCAGGTGGACTAGCGCCTACGAGCAGTACTTC
TRBD1	.	TRBV18	TRBJ2-5	CASSPTGTEETQYF	TGTGCCAGCTCACCTACCGGGACAGAAGAGACCCAGTACTTC
TRBD1	once	TRBV15	TRBJ2-7	CATSRGQGHTYEQYF	TGTGCCACCAGCAGAGGACAGGGACATACCTACGAGCAGTACTTC
.	.	TRBV4-1	TRBJ2-1	CASSQVASGLLINEQFF	TGCGCCAGCAGCCAAGTCGCCTCGGGGTTGCTGATCAATGAGCAGTTCTTC
.	.	TRBV4-3	TRBJ1-3	CASSQAGGSGNTIYF	TGCGCCAGCAGCCAAGCCGGGGGATCTGGAAACACCATATATTTT
TRBD1	.	TRBV9	TRBJ1-3	CASGTGANTIYF	TGTGCCAGCGGGACAGGGGCAAACACCATATATTTT
.	.	TRBV5-1	TRBJ2-6	CASSRNSGANVLTF	TGCGCCAGTTCGCGGAACTCTGGGGCCAACGTCCTGACTTTC
.	.	TRBV5-1	TRBJ2-2	CASSFRDPNTGELFF	TGCGCCAGCAGCTTCAGGGATCCGAACACCGGGGAGCTGTTTTTT
TRBD1	.	TRBV7-9	TRBJ1-1	CASSSQGAGTEAFF	TGTGCCAGCAGTTCACAGGGGGCTGGCACTGAAGCTTTCTTT
.	.	TRBV27	TRBJ1-1	CASSRGVTGWSTGAEAFF	TGTGCCAGCAGTCGTGGGGTTACGGGGTGGAGTACCGGAGCTGAAGCTTTCTTT
TRBD1	once	TRBV10-3	TRBJ1-2	CAIRGQGAGYTF	TGTGCCATCAGGGGACAGGGGGCCGGCTACACCTTC
TRBD2	.	TRBV4-3	TRBJ2-1	CASRPGTSRNEQFF	TGCGCCAGCAGGCCCGGGACTAGCCGCAATGAGCAGTTCTTC
.	.	TRBV10-1	TRBJ1-3	CASSSTGWDGNTIYF	TGCGCCAGCAGTTCCACAGGGTGGGATGGAAACACCATATATTTT
TRBD1	.	TRBV4-3	TRBJ1-3	CASSQDGTAGNTIYF	TGCGCCAGCAGCCAAGACGGGACAGCTGGAAACACCATATATTTT
.	.	TRBV5-1	TRBJ1-2	CASSLEGANYGYTF	TGCGCCAGCAGCTTGGAGGGGGCTAACTATGGCTACACCTTC
.	.	TRBV19	TRBJ2-2	CASSFLRDYTGELFF	TGTGCCAGTAGCTTTTTACGGGATTACACCGGGGAGCTGTTTTTT
TRBD2	few	TRBV2	TRBJ2-4	CASSERLAGAAVAKNIQYF	TGTGCCAGCAGCGAAAGGCTAGCGGGAGCTGCGGTGGCCAAAAACATTCAGTACTTC
TRBD1	.	TRBV18	TRBJ1-1	CASSTGTGGSTEAFF	TGTGCCAGCTCGACAGGGACAGGGGGTAGCACTGAAGCTTTCTTT
TRBD2	.	TRBV4-3	TRBJ2-2	CASSQGLAGGVNTGELFF	TGCGCCAGCAGCCAAGGACTAGCGGGAGGAGTTAACACCGGGGAGCTGTTTTTT
TRBD2	.	TRBV11-2	TRBJ2-6	CASSPPGLADSGANVLTF	TGTGCCAGCAGCCCCCCGGGACTAGCGGACTCTGGGGCCAACGTCCTGACTTTC
TRBD2	.	TRBV4-2	TRBJ2-7	CASSQDPAGVAEQYF	TGTGCCAGCAGCCAAGACCCAGCGGGGGTCGCCGAGCAGTACTTC